Following are 29 T cell receptor beta chains from one sample sequenced in a study of T cells after yellow fever vaccination. TCRdb reprocessed the 5' RACE reads via MiXCR and lists one record per CDR3 protein. The table lists about 430,000 distinct CDR3 sequences, under 20% of them singletons. The input for sequencing was PBMCs, taken before the yellow fever booster vaccination. All receptors come from a man aged 18 to 30 who received the YFV17D yellow fever vaccine.

This clonotype was observed a handful of times. The gene calls are TRBV10-3 and TRBJ2-1, with 7 bases that match TRBD1. There are 14 residues in the CDR3. Germline CDR1 ENHRY, CDR2 SYGVKD. V lost 7 bases and J lost 0; bases outside the gene matches: 3. Here the CDR3 reads CAIMRDSSYNEQFF. The CDR3 DNA follows: TGTGCCATCATGAGGGACAGCTCCTACAATGAGCAGTTCTTC.

This clonotype was found a few times. The chain employs TRBV5-1 and TRBJ2-5; TRBD2 is a possible D gene (6 bases). The CDR3 is 14 amino acids. With 4 bases removed from V and 4 bases from J, the gap between germline ends came to 14 bases. The V gene's germline CDR1 is SGHRS and CDR2 YFSETQ. Here the CDR3 DNA reads TGCGCCAGCAGCGGCGGAGGGCGAGGAGAGACCCAGTACTTC. Its protein product is CASSGGGRGETQYF.

This clonotype was seen more than once but under ten times. The chain is built from TRBV20-1 and TRBJ1-2; D not resolved. V was shortened by 6 bases and J by 2 bases, with 19 bases between the two germline ends. The length of the CDR3 is 15 residues. Germline CDR1 reads DFQATT; CDR2 reads SNEGSKA (reference sequence). The DNA for the CDR3 is TGCAGTGCCGGGCAGATAAGGACCGAGAACTATGGCTACACCTTC. Translated: CSAGQIRTENYGYTF.

This clonotype was found a few times. CDR3 in amino acids: CASSLRRDEQFF. CDR3 coding DNA: TGTGCCAGCAGCCTTAGGAGGGATGAGCAGTTCTTC. The V gene is TRBV7-3, the J gene TRBJ2-1; tentative D call: TRBD2 (6 bases). Germline values: CDR1 SGHTA, CDR2 FQGTGA. The CDR3 extends over 12 amino acids. V lost 5 bases and J 8 bases, leaving 10 bases between the germline ends.

The chain has TRBV18 and TRBJ2-7, with D maybe TRBD1 (7 bases). In germline, CDR1 is KGHSH, CDR2 LQKENI. Between the trimmed V and J ends, which lost 3 bases and 3 bases, there was a span of 9 bases. CDR3 size: 13 residues. CDR3: CASSPQGGYEQYV. As DNA, the CDR3 is TGTGCCAGCTCACCCCAGGGGGGCTACGAGCAGTACGTC.

The rearrangement joins TRBV20-1 to TRBJ2-5; D call uncertain. Germline CDR1 reads DFQATT; CDR2 reads SNEGSKA (reference sequence). Trimming took 1 base from V and 2 from J, leaving 11 bases between them. The CDR3 consists of 14 residues. The CDR3, as DNA: TGCAGTGCTAGAGGTGCTAGTTGGCAAGAGACCCAGTACTTC. Translation: CSARGASWQETQYF.

This clonotype was recorded once. The rearrangement uses TRBV19 and TRBJ2-2; a possible D gene is TRBD1 (5 bases). The germline V gene encodes CDR1 LNHDA and CDR2 SQIVND (reference sequence). CDR3 length: 13 residues. The V and J ends lost 5 bases and 8 bases respectively, with 12 bases between them. This CDR3 reads CASSGASPGELFF. CDR3 coding DNA: TGTGCCAGTAGTGGGGCCTCGCCGGGGGAGCTGTTTTTT.

This chain joins TRBV5-4 and TRBJ1-1; possibly TRBD1 for D (5 bases). This CDR3 has 15 amino acids. The germline CDR1 and CDR2 sequences are SGHNT and YYREEE (reference sequence). Trimming left V 6 bases short and J 3 bases short, with 18 bases between. Here the CDR3 reads CASNLLGRVDTEAFF. CDR3 nucleotides: TGTGCCAGCAACCTACTGGGCAGGGTAGACACTGAAGCTTTCTTT.

This clonotype was seen only a few times. The chain combines TRBV7-9 with TRBJ2-7; D call uncertain. V gave up 2 bases and J gave up 2 bases, with 7 bases separating them. CDR3 size: 13 residues. Germline V gene sequence: CDR1 SEHNR, CDR2 FQNEAQ (reference sequence). CDR3 sequence: CASSLSETYEQYV. CDR3 in DNA: TGTGCCAGCAGCTTAAGTGAGACCTACGAGCAGTACGTC.

This clonotype showed up just a few times. The DNA for the CDR3 is TGTGCCAGCAGCTTGCGACTAGCGGGGGGGAACACCGGGGAGCTGTTTTTT. This gives the protein CASSLRLAGGNTGELFF. V gene TRBV5-6 combines with J gene TRBJ2-2; 13 positions agree with TRBD2. The length of the CDR3 is 17 residues. Trimming removed 1 base from V and 1 base from J; junction bases left unmatched: 1. Germline CDR1 SGHDT, CDR2 YYEEEE. Full variable domain (rest looked up from reference TRBV5-6 and TRBJ2-2): DAGVTQSPTHLIKTRGQQVTLRCSPKSGHDTVSWYQQALGQGPQFIFQYYEEEERQRGNFPDRFSGHQFPNYSSELNVNALLLGDSALYLCASSLRLAGGNTGELFFGEGSRLTVL.

As DNA, the CDR3 is TGCAGTGCTAGGGGAGAGACTAGCGGTGCCTACAATGAGCAGTTCTTC. Translation gives CSARGETSGAYNEQFF. This sequence joins TRBV20-1 and TRBJ2-1; 9 bases agree with TRBD2. The CDR3 covers 16 residues. CDR1 is DFQATT and CDR2 is SNEGSKA in the germline V gene (reference sequence). Losses at the gene ends were 3 bases for V and 2 bases for J; bases not matched to a gene: 8.

This clonotype was seen at least ten times. The genes are TRBV7-9 and TRBJ2-3; D perhaps matches TRBD2 (5 bases). The germline V gene has CDR1 SEHNR and CDR2 FQNEAQ (reference sequence). V lost 2 bases and J lost 6, with 6 bases in between. This CDR3 is built from 12 residues. The CDR3 region is CASSLREDTQYF. The DNA for the CDR3 is TGTGCCAGCAGCTTAAGGGAGGATACGCAGTATTTT.

This clonotype has more than one count but fewer than ten. This rearrangement joins TRBV25-1 to TRBJ1-3; D not certain. CDR1 is MGHDK and CDR2 is SYGVNS in the germline V gene. The CDR3 totals 14 residues. Trimming pared 2 bases from V and 0 bases from J, leaving 5 bases between. This chain's CDR3 is CASSERISGNTIYF. DNA for the CDR3: TGTGCCAGCAGTGAACGGATCTCTGGAAACACCATATATTTT.

This clonotype was detected only a few times. Written as DNA, the CDR3 is TGTGCCACCAATAGACAGGGGAGCAATCAGCCCCAGCATTTT. Its protein product is CATNRQGSNQPQHF. This rearrangement joins TRBV6-2 or TRBV6-3 to TRBJ1-5, with 8 bases matching TRBD1. The CDR3 is 14 amino acids. V was clipped by 10 bases and J by 1 base; unmatched bases: 6. Germline values: CDR1 MNHEY, CDR2 SVGEGT.

This clonotype was counted between two and nine times. The chain couples TRBV6-5 to TRBJ2-3; D not resolved. CDR1 and CDR2 (germline): MNHEY, SVGAGI. The CDR3 covers 13 residues. V dropped 6 bases and J dropped 2 bases, with 9 bases sitting between them. The CDR3 bases are TGTGCCAGCAGCGCCCGATACACAGATACGCAGTATTTT. Amino acids: CASSARYTDTQYF.

This clonotype was detected only a few times. The rearrangement uses TRBV29-1 and TRBJ2-1, with D unclear. The V end was cut by 4 bases, the J end by 3 bases, with 13 bases between. There are 14 residues in the CDR3. CDR1 is SQVTM and CDR2 is ANQGSEA in the germline V gene. This CDR3 reads CSVGGSLFYNEQFF. The CDR3 bases are TGCAGCGTTGGCGGTTCCCTCTTCTACAATGAGCAGTTCTTC.

This sequence joins TRBV6-1 and TRBJ1-1; a possible D gene is TRBD1 (5 bases). The V gene lost 7 bases and the J gene lost 5 bases, with 14 bases spanning the gap. The CDR3 totals 13 residues. Germline values: CDR1 MNHNS, CDR2 SASEGT. CDR3 loop: CASKPGMWTEAFF. The CDR3 bases are TGTGCCAGCAAACCAGGGATGTGGACTGAAGCTTTCTTT.

V gene TRBV27 combines with J gene TRBJ2-3; TRBD2 agrees at 8 bases. Germline V lookup: CDR1 MNHEY, CDR2 SMNVEV (reference sequence). The CDR3 spans 15 residues. Trimming removed 5 bases from V and 6 bases from J; junction bases left unmatched: 10. The CDR3 sequence: CASSLKTSATDTQYF. For the CDR3, the DNA is TGTGCCAGCAGTCTAAAGACTAGCGCGACGGATACGCAGTATTTT.

This clonotype was observed many times. The gene calls are TRBV7-3 and TRBJ1-2, with D possibly TRBD1 on 5 matching bases. In germline, CDR1 is SGHTA, CDR2 FQGTGA. V shed 6 bases and J shed 3 bases, with 11 bases lying between them. The CDR3 length is 13 residues. CDR3 nucleotide sequence: TGTGCCAGCAGACGGGGCTTAGACTATGGCTACACCTTC. Translated, it gives CASRRGLDYGYTF.

This clonotype occurred many times. V is TRBV12-3 or TRBV12-4 and J is TRBJ2-5; the match to TRBD2 covers 7 bases. The CDR3 is 14 amino acids. V shed 4 bases, J shed 4 bases, and the junction held 6 bases outside the gene matches. Here the CDR3 reads CASSWRASGETQYF. DNA for the CDR3: TGTGCCAGCAGTTGGAGGGCTAGCGGAGAGACCCAGTACTTC.

J is TRBJ1-5 and V is TRBV7-2; D perhaps matches TRBD1 (5 bases). The V end was cut by 8 bases, the J end by 5 bases, with 10 bases between. The CDR3 length is 12 residues. Germline-derived CDR1 and CDR2 are SGHTA and FQGNSA. Here the CDR3 DNA reads TGTGCCAGCGGGGGGGAATATCAGCCCCAGCATTTT. Protein sequence: CASGGEYQPQHF.

This clonotype has a single count. The conserved final phenylalanine or tryptophan is absent from the CDR3, which likely points to a read error. The chain recombines TRBV12-3 or TRBV12-4 with TRBJ2-7, with a tentative D call TRBD1 (5 bases). The CDR3 runs to 13 residues. The germline V and J ends were trimmed by 1 base and 5 bases, with 9 bases remaining between them. CDR3 residues: CASSLGQGDEQYL. CDR3 nucleotides: TGTGCCAGCAGTTTAGGGCAGGGTGACGAGCAGTACCTC.

This clonotype was seen a few times. The rearrangement links TRBV5-1 to TRBJ2-3; TRBD2 aligns across 11 bases. Germline loops: CDR1 SGHRS, CDR2 YFSETQ. This CDR3 contains 18 residues. J lost 0 bases, V lost 4 bases, and 10 bases had no gene match. The CDR3 reads CASSRRLTSGGSTDTQYF. The CDR3 bases are TGCGCCAGCAGCCGAAGACTTACTAGCGGGGGTAGCACAGATACGCAGTATTTT.

This chain joins TRBV11-1 and TRBJ1-1; unclear D gene. The CDR3 contains 13 residues. Germline CDR1 is SGHAT and CDR2 is FQDESV (reference sequence). V was trimmed by 1 base and J by 6 bases, leaving 9 bases between them. CDR3 coding DNA: TGTGCCAGCAGCTTAGGCCCACGGGCTGAAGCTTTCTTT. This gives the protein CASSLGPRAEAFF.

The genes are TRBV11-2 and TRBJ2-5; D not resolved. This CDR3 is 13 amino acids long. Germline V gene lookup returns CDR1 SGHAT and CDR2 FQNNGV. V was pared by 1 base and J by 5 bases, with 8 bases between. Written as DNA, the CDR3 is TGTGCCAGCAGCTTAGGAGGTTGGGAGACCCAGTACTTC. It translates to CASSLGGWETQYF.

The table lists this clonotype with a few counts. The V gene is TRBV4-3, the J gene TRBJ2-2, with D possibly being TRBD1 (6 bases). The CDR3 consists of 16 residues. The ends were cut back, 4 bases at V and 2 bases at J, with 14 bases in the middle. Germline V gene lookup returns CDR1 LGHNA and CDR2 YSLEER. CDR3: CASSRRGQTNTGELFF. CDR3 nucleotides: TGCGCCAGCAGCCGCAGGGGACAAACAAACACCGGGGAGCTGTTTTTT.

The chain links TRBV12-3 or TRBV12-4 to TRBJ1-5; perhaps TRBD1 as D (5 bases). This CDR3 has 16 residues. Trimming removed 2 bases from V and 0 bases from J, with 11 bases in between. The CDR3 reads CASSLMWGYSNQPQHF. The CDR3 nucleotides read TGTGCCAGCAGTTTAATGTGGGGGTATAGCAATCAGCCCCAGCATTTT.

This chain connects TRBV10-3 to TRBJ1-2, with D unclear. Germline V lookup: CDR1 ENHRY, CDR2 SYGVKD. This CDR3 contains 13 residues. With 3 bases removed from V and 1 base from J, the gap between germline ends came to 6 bases. The CDR3 loop is CAISDAFNYGYTF. The CDR3 coding sequence is TGTGCCATCAGTGACGCGTTTAACTATGGCTACACCTTC.

This clonotype was seen a few times. The chain combines TRBV2 with TRBJ1-1, with a weak D call TRBD1 (6 bases). The CDR3 contains 13 residues. Germline assignment: CDR1 SNHLY and CDR2 FYNNEI. The V end was cut by 4 bases, the J end by 11 bases, with 17 bases between. CDR3 nucleotide sequence: TGTGCCAGCAGTGGAACAGGGAACTGGGCTGCTTTCTTT. Translated: CASSGTGNWAAFF.